This TCR beta chain derives from a study of blood T cell repertoires in COVID-19. On the study more broadly: Samples of COVID-19 (acute and convalescent) were obtained from the United States, Italy and Spain.

With 5 bases removed from V and 15 bases from J, the gap between germline ends came to 17 bases. The CDR3 contains 12 residues. Germline CDR1 reads SGHAT; CDR2 reads FQNNGV. In the source study's methods: By means of reference gene primer amplification, nucleated cell counts were estimated. Sequencing was performed with immunoSEQ multiplex PCR; in TCRdb, only in-frame clones are kept and a portion is missing. V and J calls and clone size come straight from that table; D and trimming were deduced from the DNA. The sample records around 140,000 clones, approximately 80% being singletons. This TCR came from a woman aged 55-70 years with acute or convalescent COVID-19. The chain carries TRBV11-2 and TRBJ2-1, with a possible D match to TRBD2 (7 bases). Sample: peripheral blood. CDR3 sequence (DNA): TGTGCCAGCAGCCAAGGGGGGGACGTTGCGTTCTTC. Its protein is CASSQGGDVAFF.